This TCR beta chain appears in the sequencing data of a study of neurological immune-mediated disorders. The unsorted libraries were produced from 2 million PBMCs held at -80 C. This clonotype was recorded at least ten times. Its antigen is not identified. General study results and limits: HTLV-1-associated myelopathy had the most TCR clonal expansion, while multiple sclerosis had the least, a level that fell below healthy controls.

Germline CDR1 is MNHEY and CDR2 is SVGEGT. V lost 6 bases, J lost 4 bases, and 7 bases lay in between. The CDR3 is 12 amino acids. The authors made cDNA by 5'RACE with 10-nucleotide random UMIs. Each sequencing run yielded over 200 million TCR-beta sequences from 15-18 subjects. TCRdb re-called the 5' RACE reads through MiXCR, storing one row per CDR3 protein. The top ten hold approximately 3% of the sample, which has tens of thousands of distinct CDR3 sequences, over 2% seen once. The genes are TRBV6-2 or TRBV6-3 and TRBJ1-5; a possible D gene is TRBD1 (5 bases). The material sequenced was PBMCs. This receptor was obtained from a man aged 45 to 65 with multiple sclerosis. The CDR3 protein is CASSRTNQPQHF. In nucleotides, the CDR3 is TGTGCCAGCAGCAGGACAAATCAGCCCCAGCATTTT.